The entry below gives a single TCR beta chain sequence along with its context. Antigen: not known. The entry originates in a study of cytomegalovirus exposure and HLA in healthy donors. The PCR contained 60 Vbeta and 13 Jbeta primers. The assay was immunoSEQ multiplex PCR, and TCRdb's table has in-frame clones only and misses some. The sample has about 210,000 clones, 80% to 90% seen once. Broader study findings: With DRB1 most and HLA-C fewest, TCR association rates differed between HLA loci in a later analysis. Most of the TCR beta V segments (in an earlier analysis) were productive either about 87% or about 30% of the time. Later analysis associated a missense DCLRE1C variant with TCR beta V- and J-gene trimming. Later findings reportedly placed an Asian-associated ancestry cluster below the approximately 670-donor mean for N-insertions.

The CDR3 is 19 amino acids. V lost 1 base to trimming and J lost 0 bases; unmatched junction nucleotides: 4. CDR1 LGHNT and CDR2 FRNRAP come from the germline V gene. The sample consisted of PBMCs. This clonotype was obtained from a man in his forties in good health and CMV-seropositive. This sequence joins TRBV12-5 and TRBJ2-6; 12 bases agree with TRBD2. The CDR3 sequence: CASGLAGLAGSSGANVLTF. Here the CDR3 DNA reads TGTGCTAGTGGTTTGGCCGGACTAGCGGGGAGCTCTGGGGCCAACGTCCTGACTTTC.